This TCR beta chain was documented in a study of identical twins. Whole-study findings and limits: Whereas memory repertoires showed no such difference, abundant cord blood beta clonotypes carried fewer insertions.

This clonotype was found a few times. Its target is not known. MiXCR, run by TCRdb on the 5' RACE reads, gives a single entry per CDR3 protein. This table has 300,000 or so distinct CDR3 sequences, around 9.7% appearing once. The same data also contributed to another study, on yellow fever vaccine responses in identical twins. That paper notes: Twins reportedly showed a vaccine T cell response that seemed partly convergent and partly personalized.

The sequenced material came from CD8+ T cells sorted from blood. This clonotype was obtained from a woman aged 18 to 35 in good health.

The CDR3 sequence: CASSLGAGMGNQPQHF. CDR3 sequence (DNA): TGTGCCAGCAGTTTAGGGGCCGGGATGGGCAATCAGCCCCAGCATTTT. This sequence joins TRBV27 and TRBJ1-5; D may be TRBD1 (5 bases). V lost 2 bases, J lost 2 bases, and 13 bases lay in between. The CDR3 totals 16 residues. The germline V gene encodes CDR1 MNHEY and CDR2 SMNVEV (reference sequence).